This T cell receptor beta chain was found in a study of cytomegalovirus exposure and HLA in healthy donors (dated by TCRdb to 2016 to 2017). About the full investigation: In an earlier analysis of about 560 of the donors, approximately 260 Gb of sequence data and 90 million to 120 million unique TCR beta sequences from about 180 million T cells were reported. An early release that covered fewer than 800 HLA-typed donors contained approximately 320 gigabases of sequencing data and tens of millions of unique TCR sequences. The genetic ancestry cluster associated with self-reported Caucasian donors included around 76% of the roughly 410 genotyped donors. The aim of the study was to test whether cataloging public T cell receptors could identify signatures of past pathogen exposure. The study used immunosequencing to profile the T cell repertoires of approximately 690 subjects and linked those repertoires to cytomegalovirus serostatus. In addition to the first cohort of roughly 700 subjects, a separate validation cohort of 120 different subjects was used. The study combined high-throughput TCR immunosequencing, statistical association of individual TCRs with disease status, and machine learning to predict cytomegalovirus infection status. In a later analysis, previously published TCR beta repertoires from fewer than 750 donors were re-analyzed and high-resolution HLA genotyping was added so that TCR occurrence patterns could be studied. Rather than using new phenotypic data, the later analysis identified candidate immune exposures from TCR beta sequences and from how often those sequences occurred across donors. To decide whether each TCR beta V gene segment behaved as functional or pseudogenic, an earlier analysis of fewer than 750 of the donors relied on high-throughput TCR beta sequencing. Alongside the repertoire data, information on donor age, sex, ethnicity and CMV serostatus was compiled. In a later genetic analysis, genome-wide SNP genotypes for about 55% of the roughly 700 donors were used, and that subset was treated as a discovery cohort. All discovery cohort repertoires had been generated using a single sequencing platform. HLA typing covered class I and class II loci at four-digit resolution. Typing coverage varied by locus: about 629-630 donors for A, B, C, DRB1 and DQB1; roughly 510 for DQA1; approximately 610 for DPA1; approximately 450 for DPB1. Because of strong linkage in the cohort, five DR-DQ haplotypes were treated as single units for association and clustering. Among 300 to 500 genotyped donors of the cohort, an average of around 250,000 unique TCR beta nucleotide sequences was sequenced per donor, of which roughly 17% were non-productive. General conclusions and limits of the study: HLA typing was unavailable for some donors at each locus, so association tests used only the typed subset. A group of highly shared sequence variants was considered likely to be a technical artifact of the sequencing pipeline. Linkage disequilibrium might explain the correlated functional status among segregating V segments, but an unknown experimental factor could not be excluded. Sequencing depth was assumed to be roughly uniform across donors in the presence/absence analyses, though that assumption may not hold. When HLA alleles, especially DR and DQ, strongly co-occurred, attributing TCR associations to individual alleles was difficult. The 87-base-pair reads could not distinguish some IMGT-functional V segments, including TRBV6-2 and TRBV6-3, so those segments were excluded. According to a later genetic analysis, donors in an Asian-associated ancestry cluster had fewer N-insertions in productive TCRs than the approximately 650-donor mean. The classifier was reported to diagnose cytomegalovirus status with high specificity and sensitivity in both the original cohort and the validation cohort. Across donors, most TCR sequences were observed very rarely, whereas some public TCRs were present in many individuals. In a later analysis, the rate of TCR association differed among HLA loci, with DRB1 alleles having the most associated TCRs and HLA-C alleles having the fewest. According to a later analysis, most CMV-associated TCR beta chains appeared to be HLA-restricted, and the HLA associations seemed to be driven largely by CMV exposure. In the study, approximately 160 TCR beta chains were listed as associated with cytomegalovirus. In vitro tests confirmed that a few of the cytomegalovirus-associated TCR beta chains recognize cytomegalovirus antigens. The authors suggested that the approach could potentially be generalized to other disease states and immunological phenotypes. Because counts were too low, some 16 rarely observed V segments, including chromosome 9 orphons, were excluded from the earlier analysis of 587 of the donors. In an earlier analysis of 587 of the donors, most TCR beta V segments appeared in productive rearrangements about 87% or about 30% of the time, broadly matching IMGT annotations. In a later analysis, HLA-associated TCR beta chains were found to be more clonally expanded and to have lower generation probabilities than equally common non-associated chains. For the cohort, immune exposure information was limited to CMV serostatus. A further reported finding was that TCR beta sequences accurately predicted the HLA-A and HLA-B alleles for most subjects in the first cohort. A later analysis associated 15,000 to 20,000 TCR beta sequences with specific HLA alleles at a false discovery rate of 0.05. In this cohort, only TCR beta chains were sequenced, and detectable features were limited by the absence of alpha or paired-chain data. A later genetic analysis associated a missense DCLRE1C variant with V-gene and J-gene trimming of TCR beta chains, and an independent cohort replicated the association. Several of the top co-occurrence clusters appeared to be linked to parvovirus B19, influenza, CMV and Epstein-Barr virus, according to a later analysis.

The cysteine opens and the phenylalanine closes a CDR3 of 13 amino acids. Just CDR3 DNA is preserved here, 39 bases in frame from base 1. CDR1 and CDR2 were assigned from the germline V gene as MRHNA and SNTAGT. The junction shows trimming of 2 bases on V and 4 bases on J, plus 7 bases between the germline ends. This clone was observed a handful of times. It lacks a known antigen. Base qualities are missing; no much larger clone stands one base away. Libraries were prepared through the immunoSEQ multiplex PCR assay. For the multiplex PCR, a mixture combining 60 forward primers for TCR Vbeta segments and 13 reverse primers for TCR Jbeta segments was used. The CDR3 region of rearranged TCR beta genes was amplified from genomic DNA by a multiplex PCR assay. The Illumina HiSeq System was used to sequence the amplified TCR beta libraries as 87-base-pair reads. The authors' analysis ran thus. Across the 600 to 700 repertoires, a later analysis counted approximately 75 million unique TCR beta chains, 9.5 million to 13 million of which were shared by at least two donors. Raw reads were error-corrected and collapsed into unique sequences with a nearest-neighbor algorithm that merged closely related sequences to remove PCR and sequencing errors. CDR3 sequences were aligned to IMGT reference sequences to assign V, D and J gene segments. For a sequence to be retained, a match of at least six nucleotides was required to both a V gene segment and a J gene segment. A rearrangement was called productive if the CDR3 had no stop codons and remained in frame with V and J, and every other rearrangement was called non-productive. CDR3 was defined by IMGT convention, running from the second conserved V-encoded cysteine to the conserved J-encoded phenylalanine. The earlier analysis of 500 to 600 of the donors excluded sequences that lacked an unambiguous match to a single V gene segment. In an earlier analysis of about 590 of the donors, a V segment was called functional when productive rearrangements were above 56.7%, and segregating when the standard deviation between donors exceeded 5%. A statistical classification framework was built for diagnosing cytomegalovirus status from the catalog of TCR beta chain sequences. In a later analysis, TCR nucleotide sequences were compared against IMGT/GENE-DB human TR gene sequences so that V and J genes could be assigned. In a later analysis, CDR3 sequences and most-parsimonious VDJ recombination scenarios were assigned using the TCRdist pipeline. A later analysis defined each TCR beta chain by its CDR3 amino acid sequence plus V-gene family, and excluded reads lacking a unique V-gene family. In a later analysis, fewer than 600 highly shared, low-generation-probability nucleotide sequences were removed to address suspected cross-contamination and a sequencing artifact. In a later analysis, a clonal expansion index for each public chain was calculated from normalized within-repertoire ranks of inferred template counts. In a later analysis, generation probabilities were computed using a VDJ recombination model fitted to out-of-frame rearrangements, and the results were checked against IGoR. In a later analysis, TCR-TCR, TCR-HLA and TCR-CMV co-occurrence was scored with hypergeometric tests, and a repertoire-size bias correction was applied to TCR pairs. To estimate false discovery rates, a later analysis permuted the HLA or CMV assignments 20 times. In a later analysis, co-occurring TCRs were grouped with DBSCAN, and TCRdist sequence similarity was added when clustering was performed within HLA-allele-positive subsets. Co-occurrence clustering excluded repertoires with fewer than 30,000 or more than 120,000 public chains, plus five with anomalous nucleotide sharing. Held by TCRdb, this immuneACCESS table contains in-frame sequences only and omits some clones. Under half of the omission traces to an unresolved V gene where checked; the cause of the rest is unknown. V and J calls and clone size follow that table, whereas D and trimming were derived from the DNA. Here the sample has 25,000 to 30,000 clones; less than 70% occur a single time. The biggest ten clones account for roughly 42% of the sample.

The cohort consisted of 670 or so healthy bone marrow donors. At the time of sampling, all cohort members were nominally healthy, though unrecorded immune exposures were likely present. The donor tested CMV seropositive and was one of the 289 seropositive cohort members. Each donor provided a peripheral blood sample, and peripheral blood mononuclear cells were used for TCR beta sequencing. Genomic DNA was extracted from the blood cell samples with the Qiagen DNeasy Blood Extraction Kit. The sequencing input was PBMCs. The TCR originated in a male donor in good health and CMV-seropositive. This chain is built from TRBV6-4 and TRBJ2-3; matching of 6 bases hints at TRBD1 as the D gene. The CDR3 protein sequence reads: CASSDQGSDTQYF. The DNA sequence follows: TGTGCCAGCAGTGACCAGGGGTCAGATACGCAGTATTTT.